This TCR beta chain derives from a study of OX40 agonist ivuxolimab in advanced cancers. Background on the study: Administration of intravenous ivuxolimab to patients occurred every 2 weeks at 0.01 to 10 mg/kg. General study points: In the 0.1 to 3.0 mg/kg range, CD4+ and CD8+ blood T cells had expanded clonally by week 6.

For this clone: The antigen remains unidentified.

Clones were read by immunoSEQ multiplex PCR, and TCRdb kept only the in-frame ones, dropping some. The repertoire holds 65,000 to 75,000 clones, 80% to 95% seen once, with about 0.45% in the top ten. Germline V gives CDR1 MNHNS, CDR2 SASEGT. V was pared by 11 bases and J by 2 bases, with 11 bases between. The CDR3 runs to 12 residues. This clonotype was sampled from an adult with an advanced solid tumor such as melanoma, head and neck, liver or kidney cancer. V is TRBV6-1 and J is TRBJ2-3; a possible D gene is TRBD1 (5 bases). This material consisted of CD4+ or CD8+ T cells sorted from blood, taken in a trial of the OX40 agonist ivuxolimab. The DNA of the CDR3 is TGTGCCTCTGTGGGGCCCACAGATACGCAGTATTTT. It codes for CASVGPTDTQYF.